This TCR beta chain derives from a study of T cell responses to AZD1222 COVID-19 vaccine. Whole-study findings and limits: The breadth and depth of Spike-specific TCRs increased once two AZD1222 doses had been given. Regions 160-218 and 743-854 held dominance among vaccine-associated CD4 TCRs, which spanned spike.

This CDR3 spans 18 amino acids. Losses at the gene ends were 0 bases for V and 0 bases for J; bases not matched to a gene: 8. Germline-derived CDR1 and CDR2 are SGHVS and FQNEAQ. As to this clone: Its antigen is undetermined.

Produced via immunoSEQ multiplex PCR; TCRdb's table is partial and in-frame only. The profile covers about 110,000 clones, with about 90% appearing a single time and less than 10% taken by the ten largest. The source of this sequence is an adult who received the AZD1222 COVID-19 vaccine. The chain has TRBV7-8 and TRBJ1-5; 7 nucleotides match TRBD1. This specimen consisted of peripheral blood, obtained 28 days after the second AZD1222 dose. The chain's CDR3 is CASSLAQGGKYSNQPQHF. CDR3 coding DNA: TGTGCCAGCAGCTTAGCTCAGGGGGGGAAATATAGCAATCAGCCCCAGCATTTT.